The 10 T cell receptor beta chains presented below share a single source sample, sequenced in a study of OX40 agonist ivuxolimab in advanced cancers. The method was immunoSEQ multiplex PCR; TCRdb's version includes in-frame clones alone and lacks a portion of them. The table records around 24,000 clones, roughly 84% of them present only once. The starting material was CD4+ or CD8+ T cells sorted from blood, obtained in a trial of the OX40 agonist ivuxolimab. The receptor source for this set is an adult with an advanced solid tumor such as melanoma, head and neck, liver or kidney cancer.

The chain combines TRBV5-4 with TRBJ2-1; D may correspond to TRBD1 or TRBD2 (5 bases each). The CDR3 covers 16 residues. Germline-derived CDR1 and CDR2 are SGHNT and YYREEE (reference sequence). Trimming shortened V by 0 bases and J by 5 bases, and 15 bases separated the two germline ends. The CDR3 nucleotides are TGTGCCAGCAGCTTGGGGACCGGGGCTCGAAACAATGAGCAGTTCTTC. Its protein product is CASSLGTGARNNEQFF.

V usage is TRBV18 and J usage is TRBJ2-3, with TRBD2 as a possible D gene (5 bases). CDR3 length: 13 residues. The V end was cut by 0 bases, the J end by 5 bases, with 6 bases between. Germline V gene data show CDR1 as KGHSH and CDR2 as LQKENI. CDR3 in amino acids: CASSPPGEDTQYF. The CDR3, as DNA: TGTGCCAGCTCACCACCGGGAGAAGATACGCAGTATTTT.

The rearrangement joins TRBV7-9 to TRBJ2-3; 10 bases are a match to TRBD2. V shed 1 base, J shed 2 bases, and the junction held 3 bases outside the gene matches. The CDR3 has 16 amino acids. The germline CDR1 and CDR2 sequences are SEHNR and FQNEAQ (reference sequence). CDR3 in DNA: TGTGCCAGCAGCTTAGGGACTAGCGGAGACACAGATACGCAGTATTTT. It translates to CASSLGTSGDTDTQYF.

The rearrangement links TRBV6-1 to TRBJ2-1; D remains ambiguous. This CDR3 contains 16 residues. The germline gives CDR1 MNHNS, CDR2 SASEGT. Trimming shortened V by 2 bases and J by 2 bases, and 13 bases separated the two germline ends. As DNA, the CDR3 is TGTGCCAGCAGTGAAAGGAACTCATGGCCCTACAATGAGCAGTTCTTC. Translation gives CASSERNSWPYNEQFF.

The chain recombines TRBV7-2 with TRBJ2-7; 8 bases fit TRBD2. CDR3 length: 14 amino acids. The J segment lost 6 bases and the V segment lost 5 bases, leaving 9 bases of the junction unmatched. Germline V CDR1 and CDR2: SGHTA, FQGNSA. The CDR3 reads CASSGSGGVREQYF. CDR3 sequence (DNA): TGTGCCAGCAGCGGCTCGGGAGGGGTTCGCGAGCAGTACTTC.

The chain is built from TRBV10-1 and TRBJ1-5; D remains ambiguous. The ends were cut back, 2 bases at V and 11 bases at J, with 13 bases in the middle. Per the germline V gene, CDR1 is WNHNN and CDR2 is SYGVQD (reference sequence). This CDR3 has 13 residues. The CDR3 region is CASSEKAGGSQHF. CDR3 sequence (DNA): TGCGCCAGCAGTGAGAAGGCTGGCGGGTCCCAGCATTTT.

The chain joins TRBV5-4 to TRBJ2-1; perhaps TRBD2 as D (6 bases). Trimming left V 4 bases short and J 0 bases short, with 11 bases between. The CDR3 sequence is 15 residues long. Germline CDR1 is SGHNT and CDR2 is YYREEE (reference sequence). This CDR3 is CASSTGTGSYNEQFF. In DNA, the CDR3 is TGTGCCAGCAGCACCGGGACTGGCTCCTACAATGAGCAGTTCTTC.

This rearrangement joins TRBV7-8 to TRBJ1-5; no firm D call. The CDR3 contains 13 residues. Trimming removed 0 bases from V and 6 bases from J, with 6 bases in between. The germline V gene encodes CDR1 SGHVS and CDR2 FQNEAQ. The CDR3 DNA follows: TGTGCCAGCAGCTTAGCGGGGAGTCAGCCCCAGCATTTT. It is translated as CASSLAGSQPQHF.

The chain links TRBV25-1 to TRBJ1-4; no clear D gene. The V gene's germline CDR1 is MGHDK and CDR2 SYGVNS. V was pared by 8 bases and J by 8 bases, with 21 bases between. The CDR3 runs to 15 residues. Here the CDR3 reads CASRPPGFEKEKLFF. The CDR3 DNA is TGTGCCAGCCGACCCCCAGGATTCGAAAAAGAAAAACTGTTTTTT.

The gene calls are TRBV4-3 and TRBJ2-1; TRBD2 aligns across 8 bases. The CDR3 has 13 residues. With V trimmed by 3 bases and J by 6 bases, 1 base remained unmatched. Germline V gene lookup returns CDR1 LGHNA and CDR2 YSLEER. CDR3 DNA sequence: TGCGCCAGCAGCCAGGGACTAGTCAATGAGCAGTTCTTC. Translating it yields CASSQGLVNEQFF.